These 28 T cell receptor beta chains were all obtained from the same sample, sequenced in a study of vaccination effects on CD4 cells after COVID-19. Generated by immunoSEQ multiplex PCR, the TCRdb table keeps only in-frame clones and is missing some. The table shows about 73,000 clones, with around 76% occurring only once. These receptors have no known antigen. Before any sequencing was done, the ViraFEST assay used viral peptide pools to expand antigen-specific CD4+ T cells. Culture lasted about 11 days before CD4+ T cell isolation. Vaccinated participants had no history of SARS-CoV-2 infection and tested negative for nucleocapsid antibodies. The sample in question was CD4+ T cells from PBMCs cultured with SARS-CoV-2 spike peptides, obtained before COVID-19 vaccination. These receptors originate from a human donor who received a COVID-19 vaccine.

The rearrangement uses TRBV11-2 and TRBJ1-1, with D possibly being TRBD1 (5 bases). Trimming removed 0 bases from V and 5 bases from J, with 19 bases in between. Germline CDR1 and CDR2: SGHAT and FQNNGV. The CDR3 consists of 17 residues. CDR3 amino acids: CASSLENTFQGLTEAFF. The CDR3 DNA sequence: TGTGCCAGCAGCTTAGAAAATACGTTCCAGGGCTTGACTGAAGCTTTCTTT.

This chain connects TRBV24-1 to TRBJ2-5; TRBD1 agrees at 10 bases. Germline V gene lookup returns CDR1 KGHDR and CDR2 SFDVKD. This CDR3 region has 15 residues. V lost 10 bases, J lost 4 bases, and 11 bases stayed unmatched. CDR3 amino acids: CATQDPGQGTETQYF. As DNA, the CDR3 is TGTGCCACTCAGGACCCGGGACAGGGGACAGAGACCCAGTACTTC.

In nucleotides, the CDR3 is TGTGCCAGCAGCGCGGATCCGGGACTGCGAAATGAAAAACTGTTTTTT. Translation: CASSADPGLRNEKLFF. V gene TRBV5-4 combines with J gene TRBJ1-4; D may be TRBD1 (5 bases). Germline loops: CDR1 SGHNT, CDR2 YYREEE (reference sequence). This CDR3 region has 16 residues. With 4 bases removed from V and 5 bases from J, the gap between germline ends came to 18 bases. Supplemented by reference TRBV5-4 and TRBJ1-4, the full variable domain reads ETGVTQSPTHLIKTRGQQVTLRCSSQSGHNTVSWYQQALGQGPQFIFQYYREEENGRGNFPPRFSGLQFPNYSSELNVNALELDDSALYLCASSADPGLRNEKLFFGSGTQLSVL.

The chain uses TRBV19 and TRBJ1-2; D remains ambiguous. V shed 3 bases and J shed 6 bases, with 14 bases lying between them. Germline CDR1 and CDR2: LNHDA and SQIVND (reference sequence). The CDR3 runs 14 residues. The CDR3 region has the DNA TGTGCCAGTAGTATCCCAGGCTTTGCCGATGGCTACACCTTC. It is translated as CASSIPGFADGYTF.

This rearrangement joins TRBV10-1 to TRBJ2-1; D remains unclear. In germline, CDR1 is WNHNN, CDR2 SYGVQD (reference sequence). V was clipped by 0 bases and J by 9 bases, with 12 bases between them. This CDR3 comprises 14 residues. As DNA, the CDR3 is TGCGCCAGCAGTGAGTCTGGCGCCCCCAGTGAGCAGTTCTTC. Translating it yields CASSESGAPSEQFF.

The CDR3 sequence is CASSLLNQGSGNTIYF. The CDR3 DNA is TGTGCCAGCAGCTTATTGAATCAGGGCTCTGGAAACACCATATATTTT. The chain recombines TRBV7-2 with TRBJ1-3, with a tentative D call TRBD1 (5 bases). Germline lookup yields CDR1 SGHTA and CDR2 FQGNSA. The CDR3 covers 16 residues. V lost 2 bases to trimming and J lost 0 bases, with 11 bases between them.

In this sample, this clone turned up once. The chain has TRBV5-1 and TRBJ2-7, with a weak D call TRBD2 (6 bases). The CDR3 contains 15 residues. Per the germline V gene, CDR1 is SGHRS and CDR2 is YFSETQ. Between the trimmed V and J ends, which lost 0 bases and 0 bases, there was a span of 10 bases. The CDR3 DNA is TGCGCCAGCAGCTTGGAGCCCGGGAGCTCCTACGAGCAGTACGTC. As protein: CASSLEPGSSYEQYV.

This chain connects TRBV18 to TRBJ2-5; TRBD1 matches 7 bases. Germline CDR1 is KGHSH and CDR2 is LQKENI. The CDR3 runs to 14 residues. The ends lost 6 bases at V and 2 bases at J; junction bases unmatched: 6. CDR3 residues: CASSTTGTQETQYF. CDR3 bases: TGTGCCAGCTCGACGACAGGGACACAAGAGACCCAGTACTTC.

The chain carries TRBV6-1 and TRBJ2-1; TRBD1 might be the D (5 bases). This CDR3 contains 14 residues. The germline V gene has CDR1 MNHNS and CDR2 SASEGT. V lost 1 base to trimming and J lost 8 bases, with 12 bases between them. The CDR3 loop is CASSEGHSRDEQFF. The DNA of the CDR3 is TGTGCCAGCAGTGAAGGGCACAGCAGGGATGAGCAGTTCTTC.

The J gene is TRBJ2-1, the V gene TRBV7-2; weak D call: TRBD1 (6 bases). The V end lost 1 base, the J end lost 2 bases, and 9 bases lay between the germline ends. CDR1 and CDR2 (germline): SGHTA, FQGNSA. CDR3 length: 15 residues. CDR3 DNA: TGTGCCAGCAGCTTAGGTGGACAGACCTACAATGAGCAGTTCTTC. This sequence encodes CASSLGGQTYNEQFF.

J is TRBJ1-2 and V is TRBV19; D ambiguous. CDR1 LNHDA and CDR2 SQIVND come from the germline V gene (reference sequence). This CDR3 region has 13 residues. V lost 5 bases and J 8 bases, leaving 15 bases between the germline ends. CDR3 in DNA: TGTGCCAGTAGTCGGGGTCTTTCACGCGGCTACACCTTC. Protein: CASSRGLSRGYTF. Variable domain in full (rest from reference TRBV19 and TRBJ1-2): DGGITQSPKYLFRKEGQNVTLSCEQNLNHDAMYWYRQDPGQGLRLIYYSQIVNDFQKGDIAEGYSVSREKKESFPLTVTSAQKNPTAFYLCASSRGLSRGYTFGSGTRLTVV.

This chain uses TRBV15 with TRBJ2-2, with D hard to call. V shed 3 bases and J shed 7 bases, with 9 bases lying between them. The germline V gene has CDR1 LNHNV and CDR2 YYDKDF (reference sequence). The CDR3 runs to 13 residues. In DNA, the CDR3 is TGTGCCACCAGCAGGGATAGGATCGGGGAGCTGTTTTTT. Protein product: CATSRDRIGELFF. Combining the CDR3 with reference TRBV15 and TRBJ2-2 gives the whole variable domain DAMVIQNPRYQVTQFGKPVTLSCSQTLNHNVMYWYQQKSSQAPKLLFHYYDKDFNNEADTPDNFQSRRPNTSFCFLDIRSPGLGDTAMYLCATSRDRIGELFFGEGSRLTVL.

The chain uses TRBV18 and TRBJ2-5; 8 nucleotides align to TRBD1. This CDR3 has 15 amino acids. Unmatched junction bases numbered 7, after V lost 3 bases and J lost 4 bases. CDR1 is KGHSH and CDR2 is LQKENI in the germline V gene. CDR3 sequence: CASSPQITGGETQYF. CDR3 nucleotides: TGTGCCAGCTCACCTCAAATCACAGGGGGAGAGACCCAGTACTTC.

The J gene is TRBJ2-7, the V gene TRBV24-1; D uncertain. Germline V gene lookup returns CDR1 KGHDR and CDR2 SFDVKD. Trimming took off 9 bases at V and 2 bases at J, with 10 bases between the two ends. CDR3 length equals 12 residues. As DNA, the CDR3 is TGTGCCACCCAGAGGCGCACCTACGAGCAGTACGTC. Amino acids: CATQRRTYEQYV.

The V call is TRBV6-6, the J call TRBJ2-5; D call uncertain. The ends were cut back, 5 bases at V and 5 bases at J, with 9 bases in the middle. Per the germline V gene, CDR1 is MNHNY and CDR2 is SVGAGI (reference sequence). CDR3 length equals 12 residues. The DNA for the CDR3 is TGTGCCAGCAGTCCCCTGGGCGAGACCCAGTACTTC. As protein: CASSPLGETQYF.

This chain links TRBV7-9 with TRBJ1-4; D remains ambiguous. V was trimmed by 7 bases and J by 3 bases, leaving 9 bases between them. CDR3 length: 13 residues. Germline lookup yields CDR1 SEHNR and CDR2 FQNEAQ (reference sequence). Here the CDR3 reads CASKRSANEKLFF. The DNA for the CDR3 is TGTGCCAGCAAACGTTCTGCTAATGAAAAACTGTTTTTT.

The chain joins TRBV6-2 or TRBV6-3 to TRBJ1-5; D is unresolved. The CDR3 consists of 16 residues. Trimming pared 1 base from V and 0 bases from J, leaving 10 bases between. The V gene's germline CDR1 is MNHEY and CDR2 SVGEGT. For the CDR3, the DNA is TGTGCCAGCAGTTACTTATCCGGGATTAGCAATCAGCCCCAGCATTTT. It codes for CASSYLSGISNQPQHF.

The CDR3 sequence is CASSSRRRGSEPEAFF. The CDR3 DNA is TGTGCCAGCAGCTCCCGGCGGAGGGGGTCTGAACCTGAAGCTTTCTTT. The chain carries TRBV5-6 and TRBJ1-1; maybe TRBD1 (6 bases). V was cut by 3 bases and J by 6 bases, with 21 bases left in between. The CDR3 length is 16 residues. Germline lookup yields CDR1 SGHDT and CDR2 YYEEEE. Together with reference TRBV5-6 and TRBJ1-1, the CDR3 gives the full variable domain: DAGVTQSPTHLIKTRGQQVTLRCSPKSGHDTVSWYQQALGQGPQFIFQYYEEEERQRGNFPDRFSGHQFPNYSSELNVNALLLGDSALYLCASSSRRRGSEPEAFFGQGTRLTVV.

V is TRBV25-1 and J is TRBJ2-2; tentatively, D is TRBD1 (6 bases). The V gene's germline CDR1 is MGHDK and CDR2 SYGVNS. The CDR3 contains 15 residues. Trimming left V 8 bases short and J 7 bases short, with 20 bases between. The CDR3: CASRPVKGVDGELFF. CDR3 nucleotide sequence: TGTGCCAGCCGTCCGGTCAAGGGGGTTGACGGGGAGCTGTTTTTT.

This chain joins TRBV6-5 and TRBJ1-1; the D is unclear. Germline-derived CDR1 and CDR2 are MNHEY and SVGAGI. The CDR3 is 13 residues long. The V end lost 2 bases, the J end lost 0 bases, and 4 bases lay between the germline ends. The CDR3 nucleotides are TGTGCCAGCAGTTACGAGGTGAACACTGAAGCTTTCTTT. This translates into CASSYEVNTEAFF.

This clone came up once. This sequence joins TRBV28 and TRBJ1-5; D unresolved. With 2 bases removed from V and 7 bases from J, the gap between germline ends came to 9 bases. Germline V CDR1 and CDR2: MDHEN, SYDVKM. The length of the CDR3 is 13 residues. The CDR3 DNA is TGTGCCAGCAGTTTACGCCGGACGCAGCCCCAGCATTTT. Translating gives CASSLRRTQPQHF.

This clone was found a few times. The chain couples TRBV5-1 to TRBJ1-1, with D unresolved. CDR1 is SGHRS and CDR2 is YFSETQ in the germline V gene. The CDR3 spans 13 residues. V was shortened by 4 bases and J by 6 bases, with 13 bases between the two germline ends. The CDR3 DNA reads TGCGCCAGCAGCAGTCCGCGAAGGTCTGAAGCTTTCTTT. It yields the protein CASSSPRRSEAFF.

The CDR3 bases are TGTGCCAGCAGCGTAGGATCGGGAGATAGCACAGATACGCAGTATTTT. This codes for CASSVGSGDSTDTQYF. V gene TRBV9 combines with J gene TRBJ2-3; a weak D match, TRBD2 (6 bases). The germline V gene encodes CDR1 SGDLS and CDR2 YYNGEE. The CDR3 consists of 16 residues. V was pared by 0 bases and J by 0 bases, with 11 bases between. The whole variable domain, filled in from reference TRBV9 and TRBJ2-3, reads DSGVTQTPKHLITATGQRVTLRCSPRSGDLSVYWYQQSLDQGLQFLIQYYNGEERAKGNILERFSAQQFPDLHSELNLSSLELGDSALYFCASSVGSGDSTDTQYFGPGTRLTVL.

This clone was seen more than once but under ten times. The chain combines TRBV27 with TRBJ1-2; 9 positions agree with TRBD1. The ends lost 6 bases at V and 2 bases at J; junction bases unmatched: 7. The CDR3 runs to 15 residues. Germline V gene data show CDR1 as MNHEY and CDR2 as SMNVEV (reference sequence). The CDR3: CASSRTGTGNYGYTF. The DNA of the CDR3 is TGTGCCAGCAGCCGCACCGGGACAGGGAACTATGGCTACACCTTC.

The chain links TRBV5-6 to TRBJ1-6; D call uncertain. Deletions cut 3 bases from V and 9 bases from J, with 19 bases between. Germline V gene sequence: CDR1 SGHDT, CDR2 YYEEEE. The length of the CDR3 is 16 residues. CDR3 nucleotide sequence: TGTGCCAGCAGCTATCGTTTGACTTCCGTGGGTTCACCCCTCCACTTT. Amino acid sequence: CASSYRLTSVGSPLHF.

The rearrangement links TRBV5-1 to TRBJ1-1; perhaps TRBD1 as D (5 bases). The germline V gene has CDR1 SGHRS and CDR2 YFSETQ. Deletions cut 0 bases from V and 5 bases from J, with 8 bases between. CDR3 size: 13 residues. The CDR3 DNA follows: TGCGCCAGCAGCTTGGGGGACCAGACTGAAGCTTTCTTT. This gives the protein CASSLGDQTEAFF.

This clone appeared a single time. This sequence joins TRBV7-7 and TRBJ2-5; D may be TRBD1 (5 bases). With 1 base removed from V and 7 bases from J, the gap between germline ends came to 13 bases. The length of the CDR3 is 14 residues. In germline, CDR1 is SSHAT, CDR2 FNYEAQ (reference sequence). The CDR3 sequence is CASSLGQGGGTQYF. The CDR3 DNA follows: TGTGCCAGCAGCTTAGGCCAGGGCGGTGGGACCCAGTACTTC.

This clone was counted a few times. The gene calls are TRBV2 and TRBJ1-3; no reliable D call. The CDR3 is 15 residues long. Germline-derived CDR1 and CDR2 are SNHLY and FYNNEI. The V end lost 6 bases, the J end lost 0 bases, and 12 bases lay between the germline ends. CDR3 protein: CASRPRRNSGNTIYF. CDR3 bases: TGTGCCAGCAGGCCAAGACGGAACTCTGGAAACACCATATATTTT.